This TCR beta chain was sequenced for a study of T cell responses to AZD1222 COVID-19 vaccine. Generated by immunoSEQ multiplex PCR, the TCRdb table keeps only in-frame clones and is missing some. The repertoire holds 120,000 to 150,000 clones, 90% to 95% seen once, with roughly 5.6% in the top ten. The CDR3 extends over 12 amino acids. CDR1 is MDHEN and CDR2 is SYDVKM in the germline V gene. Deletions cut 6 bases from V and 11 bases from J, with 16 bases between. The genes are TRBV28 and TRBJ1-1; no clear D. The receptor's source is an adult in good health. Specimen: peripheral blood, collected on day 0 of AZD1222 vaccination. CDR3 in DNA: TGTGCCAGCAGCGTCGGACCGAGCGACGCTTTCTTT. Its translation is CASSVGPSDAFF.